This T cell receptor beta chain came from a study of blood T cells in healthy people across ages. Study-level findings and limits: Changes in expanded clonotypes were possibly confounded, as the CMV status of donors was unknown.

The individuals who served as donors were healthy Caucasians living in Russia, aged about 6 to 100. For the second PCR, which ran for roughly 6 to 12 cycles, a sample-barcoded 5' primer and a J-beta primer mix were used. TCRdb passed the 5' RACE reads through MiXCR, listing each CDR3 protein once. The sample records 650,000 to 700,000 distinct CDR3 sequences, approximately 29% being singletons. In germline, CDR1 is SNHLY, CDR2 FYNNEI. The CDR3 loop spans 17 amino acids. Trimming removed 5 bases from V and 5 bases from J; junction bases left unmatched: 10. Notes on this clonotype: Its antigen is unknown.

V and J are TRBV2 and TRBJ2-3; 13 nucleotides match TRBD2. Sequencing was carried out using blood. This receptor was identified in a woman aged 80 or older in good health. CDR3 in amino acids: CASSNYRLAGGGDTQYF. As DNA, the CDR3 is TGTGCCAGCAGTAATTATAGACTAGCGGGGGGCGGAGATACGCAGTATTTT.